Shown below are 11 T cell receptor beta chains from a single sample sequenced in a study of vaccination and CD4 T cells after COVID-19. The treatment was: approximately 10-day PBMC culture with coronavirus spike peptide pools or control peptides (ViraFEST assay). Sequencing of DNA taken from cultured CD4+ T cells relied on the Oncomine TCR Beta short-read assay. TCRdb reanalysed the PCR reads using MiXCR and keeps one entry per CDR3 protein. The data contain about 6,500 distinct CDR3 sequences, roughly a sixth of them singletons. These receptors' targets are unknown. The sample consisted of CD4+ T cells from blood, cultured in vitro. Receptors were obtained from a human donor who had recovered from COVID-19.

Only one count was recorded for this clonotype. It may be a read error: a sequence one base away is much more abundant. As the CDR3 is not closed by the conserved phenylalanine or tryptophan, this likely results from a read error. The chain carries TRBV6-5 and TRBJ1-5, with D perhaps TRBD1 (5 bases). Germline CDR1 reads MNHEY; CDR2 reads SVGAGI. The V end was cut by 0 bases, the J end by 7 bases, with 13 bases between. CDR3 length: 15 amino acids. CDR3 sequence (DNA): TGTGCCAGCAGTTACTCTCGGGGGGGAGGACAGCCCCAGCATTCT. Translation gives CASSYSRGGGQPQHS.

The chain uses TRBV9 and TRBJ2-3; 14 bases fit TRBD2. Looked up from germline, CDR1 is SGDLS and CDR2 is YYNGEE. After removal of 7 bases from V and 1 base from J, the junction contained 2 bases not matched to a gene. The CDR3 has 15 amino acids. Here the CDR3 DNA reads TGTGCCAGCGGGACTAGCGGGGGCCGCACAGATACGCAGTATTTT. Encoded protein: CASGTSGGRTDTQYF.

The V and J genes are TRBV12-2 and TRBJ2-3; TRBD1 reflects the table's D call only, with no check against the DNA. TRBV12-2 is reported as a pseudogene. The CDR3 spans 16 residues. CDR3 nucleotides: TGTGCAAGTCGCTTCTGCGGGGGGCCGCGAGATGATACGCAGTATTTT. Amino acids: CASRFCGGPRDDTQYF.

Within the sample, this clonotype is medium-sized. The chain has TRBV10-3 and TRBJ2-5, with TRBD1 as a possible D gene (6 bases). Trimming pared 6 bases from V and 5 bases from J, leaving 16 bases between. CDR1 is ENHRY, CDR2 SYGVKD, per germline. The CDR3 runs to 14 residues. The CDR3 DNA is TGTGCCATCAGAGACCAGGGGCGCTGGGAGACCCAGTACTTC. This gives the protein CAIRDQGRWETQYF.

The table lists this clonotype with a few counts. This chain links TRBV28 with TRBJ2-5; TRBD2 matches at 7 bases. With 5 bases clipped from V and 3 bases from J, the junction kept 9 bases outside the gene matches. The V gene's germline CDR1 is MDHEN and CDR2 SYDVKM. CDR3 length: 15 amino acids. The CDR3 nucleotides read TGTGCCAGCAGTGGGGGGGGAAGGGAGGAAGAGACCCAGTACTTC. Translating gives CASSGGGREEETQYF. The full variable domain, in which reference TRBV28 and TRBJ2-5 provide the parts outside the CDR3, is DVKVTQSSRYLVKRTGEKVFLECVQDMDHENMFWYRQDPGLGLRLIYFSYDVKMKEKGDIPEGYSVSREKKERFSLILESASTNQTSMYLCASSGGGREEETQYFGPGTRLLVL.

This clonotype showed up just a few times. The genes are TRBV19 and TRBJ2-2; 7 bases map to TRBD1. The CDR3 consists of 15 residues. The junction had 9 bases not matched to a gene; V was cut back by 6 bases and J by 5 bases. Germline-derived CDR1 and CDR2 are LNHDA and SQIVND (reference sequence). The CDR3, as DNA: TGTGCCAGTAGACGACAGGGTTCGAGGACCGGGGAGCTGTTTTTT. Protein sequence: CASRRQGSRTGELFF.

This clonotype has more than one count but fewer than ten. The V and J genes are TRBV29-1 and TRBJ2-2, with a possible D match to TRBD1 (6 bases). Between the trimmed V and J ends, which lost 4 bases and 1 base, there was a span of 10 bases. Germline V CDR1 and CDR2: SQVTM, ANQGSEA. The CDR3 is 14 residues long. The CDR3 DNA reads as TGCAGCGTTGGGGGACAAATGAACACCGGGGAGCTGTTTTTT. It encodes CSVGGQMNTGELFF.

The gene calls are TRBV10-2 and TRBJ2-1; D may be TRBD1 (7 bases). Trimming took off 0 bases at V and 8 bases at J, with 11 bases between the two ends. The CDR3 loop spans 14 amino acids. Germline CDR1 WSHSY, CDR2 SAAADI. CDR3 nucleotides: TGCGCCAGCAGTGAGTCGGCCAGGGGGGATGAGCAGTTCTTC. It translates to CASSESARGDEQFF.

This clonotype was counted a few times. The rearrangement uses TRBV11-3 and TRBJ1-1; maybe TRBD1 (5 bases). V lost 5 bases and J 6 bases, leaving 31 bases between the germline ends. Germline V CDR1 and CDR2: SGHNT, YENEEA. This CDR3 is 19 amino acids long. For the CDR3, the DNA is TGTGCCAGCAGCCAAGTATCGCCAGGGTTCCTGGGATCTTCCGCTGAAGCTTTCTTT. The encoded protein is CASSQVSPGFLGSSAEAFF.

This clonotype is medium-sized. The chain carries TRBV6-1 and TRBJ1-2, with TRBD1 identical over 9 bases. Per germline, CDR1 MNHNS and CDR2 SASEGT. J lost 4 bases, V lost 6 bases, and 3 bases had no gene match. The CDR3 is 13 residues long. This CDR3 is CASRVTGGYGYTF. For the CDR3, the DNA is TGTGCCAGCAGGGTGACAGGGGGCTATGGCTACACCTTC.

This clonotype was observed a few times. V is TRBV11-3 and J is TRBJ2-3; the match to TRBD2 covers 8 bases. There are 16 residues in the CDR3. Germline assignment: CDR1 SGHNT and CDR2 YENEEA. Losses at the gene ends were 0 bases for V and 2 bases for J; bases not matched to a gene: 4. The CDR3 here is CASSLDGGASTDTQYF. DNA of the CDR3: TGTGCCAGCAGCTTAGACGGGGGGGCCTCCACAGATACGCAGTATTTT. The whole variable domain, filled in from reference TRBV11-3 and TRBJ2-3, reads EAGVVQSPRYKIIEKKQPVAFWCNPISGHNTLYWYLQNLGQGPELLIRYENEEAVDDSQLPKDRFSAERLKGVDSTLKIQPAELGDSAVYLCASSLDGGASTDTQYFGPGTRLTVL.